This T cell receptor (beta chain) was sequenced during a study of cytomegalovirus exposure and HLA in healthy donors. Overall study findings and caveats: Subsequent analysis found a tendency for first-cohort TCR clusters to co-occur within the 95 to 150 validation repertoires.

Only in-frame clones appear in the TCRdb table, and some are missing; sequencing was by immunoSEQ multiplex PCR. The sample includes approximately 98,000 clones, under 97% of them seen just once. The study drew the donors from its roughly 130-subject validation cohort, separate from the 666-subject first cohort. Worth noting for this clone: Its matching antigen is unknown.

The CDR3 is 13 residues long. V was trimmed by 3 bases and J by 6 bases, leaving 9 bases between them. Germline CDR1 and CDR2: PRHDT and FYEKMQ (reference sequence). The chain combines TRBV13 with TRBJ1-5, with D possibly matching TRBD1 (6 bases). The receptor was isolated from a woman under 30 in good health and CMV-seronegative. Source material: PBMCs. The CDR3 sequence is CASSFRTAQPQHF. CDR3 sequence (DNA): TGTGCCAGCAGCTTTAGGACAGCTCAGCCCCAGCATTTT. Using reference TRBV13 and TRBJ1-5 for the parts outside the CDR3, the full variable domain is AAGVIQSPRHLIKEKRETATLKCYPIPRHDTVYWYQQGPGQDPQFLISFYEKMQSDKGSIPDRFSAQQFSDYHSELNMSSLELGDSALYFCASSFRTAQPQHFGDGTRLSIL.